This entry lists 13 T cell receptor beta chains sequenced from one sample in a study of CD8 T cells in ankylosing spondylitis. Each CDR3 protein gets one entry after TCRdb re-called the 5' RACE reads with MiXCR. Among approximately 130,000 distinct CDR3 sequences listed, more than 9.5% were seen once. The sequencing input was blood, either unsorted or a sorted T cell fraction (not recorded which). These receptors came from a female donor with ankylosing spondylitis or in good health (not recorded which).

This clonotype occurred many times. The V and J genes are TRBV29-1 and TRBJ1-2, with no clear D. CDR1 SQVTM and CDR2 ANQGSEA come from the germline V gene. CDR3 length: 14 amino acids. Deletions cut 6 bases from V and 4 bases from J, with 18 bases between. The CDR3 protein is CSVANPIESYGYTF. For the CDR3, the DNA is TGCAGCGTGGCGAATCCCATAGAGAGCTATGGCTACACCTTC. Filled out from reference TRBV29-1 and TRBJ1-2, the complete variable domain reads SAVISQKPSRDICQRGTSLTIQCQVDSQVTMMFWYRQQPGQSLTLIATANQGSEATYESGFVIDKFPISRPNLTFSTLTVSNMSPEDSSIYLCSVANPIESYGYTFGSGTRLTVV.

The genes are TRBV5-4 and TRBJ2-2; 8 positions agree with TRBD1. The CDR3 runs 15 residues. The V segment lost 0 bases and the J segment 6 bases; nucleotides outside the gene matches: 4. CDR1 and CDR2 (germline): SGHNT, YYREEE (reference sequence). As DNA, the CDR3 is TGTGCCAGCAGCTTGGTGGACAGGGTCCCCGGGGAGCTGTTTTTT. Translation gives CASSLVDRVPGELFF.

This clonotype occurred many times. The chain couples TRBV5-5 to TRBJ2-1; D may correspond to TRBD1 or TRBD2 (5 bases each). This CDR3 is 15 amino acids long. Trimming removed 2 bases from V and 7 bases from J, with 16 bases in between. Germline V gene lookup returns CDR1 SGHKS and CDR2 YYEKEE (reference sequence). CDR3 sequence reads: CASSLRGVVGNEQFF. The DNA of the CDR3 is TGTGCCAGCAGCTTACGAGGGGTAGTCGGAAATGAGCAGTTCTTC.

This clonotype was counted at least ten times. The V and J genes are TRBV6-1 and TRBJ2-6; D gene unclear. The CDR3 is 15 residues long. Germline values: CDR1 MNHNS, CDR2 SASEGT. The ends were cut back, 6 bases at V and 2 bases at J, with 11 bases in the middle. Here the CDR3 DNA reads TGTGCCAGCAGCATCATACCTGCTGGGGCCAACGTCCTGACTTTC. Protein sequence: CASSIIPAGANVLTF.

This clonotype occurred many times. V usage is TRBV5-1 and J usage is TRBJ2-3; 14 bases map to TRBD2. This CDR3 spans 18 amino acids. After removal of 6 bases from V and 0 bases from J, the junction contained 9 bases not matched to a gene. Germline CDR1 and CDR2: SGHRS and YFSETQ. The CDR3 reads CASKERLAGGASTDTQYF. The DNA of the CDR3 is TGCGCCAGCAAGGAGCGACTAGCGGGGGGGGCTAGCACAGATACGCAGTATTTT.

To note about this clonotype: Possible read error: a much larger clone is one base away. This chain links TRBV20-1 with TRBJ2-1; 9 bases map to TRBD2. The CDR3 consists of 16 residues. The germline CDR1 and CDR2 sequences are DFQATT and SNEGSKA (reference sequence). The junction had 11 bases not matched to a gene; V was cut back by 0 bases and J by 8 bases. CDR3 sequence: CSAREGFTSGFDEQFF. The CDR3 DNA is TGCAGTGCTAGAGAAGGTTTCACTAGCGGGTTCGATGAGCAGTTCTTC.

This clonotype was seen many times. J is TRBJ2-5 and V is TRBV29-1, with unresolved D. Trimming removed 7 bases from V and 4 bases from J, with 10 bases in between. The V gene's germline CDR1 is SQVTM and CDR2 ANQGSEA. The CDR3 loop spans 11 amino acids. The CDR3 protein is CSGTEGETQYF. CDR3 bases: TGCAGCGGAACGGAAGGAGAGACCCAGTACTTC. Full variable domain (remainder filled in from reference TRBV29-1 and TRBJ2-5): SAVISQKPSRDICQRGTSLTIQCQVDSQVTMMFWYRQQPGQSLTLIATANQGSEATYESGFVIDKFPISRPNLTFSTLTVSNMSPEDSSIYLCSGTEGETQYFGPGTRLLVL.

The sample holds many counts of this clonotype. The rearrangement joins TRBV29-1 to TRBJ1-1; D is unresolved. V was pared by 2 bases and J by 1 base, with 8 bases between. CDR3 length: 13 residues. CDR1 SQVTM and CDR2 ANQGSEA come from the germline V gene. CDR3 protein: CSVENQQNTEAFF. The CDR3 DNA follows: TGCAGCGTTGAAAACCAGCAGAACACTGAAGCTTTCTTT.

This clonotype was found many times. The chain has TRBV29-1 and TRBJ1-1; 7 bases line up with TRBD1. The V gene's germline CDR1 is SQVTM and CDR2 ANQGSEA. The CDR3 contains 13 residues. Trimming at V came to 6 bases and at J to 7 bases, leaving 11 bases not matched to a gene. For the CDR3, the DNA is TGCAGCGTCATCGACAGGGATAATGATGAAGCTTTCTTT. This sequence encodes CSVIDRDNDEAFF.

This clonotype was recorded at least ten times. The chain uses TRBV28 and TRBJ2-3; 8 positions match TRBD2. CDR3 length equals 14 residues. Unmatched junction bases numbered 4, after V lost 8 bases and J lost 0 bases. The germline gives CDR1 MDHEN, CDR2 SYDVKM. The CDR3 DNA reads as TGTGCCAGCCTTGCTAGCGGGAGCACAGATACGCAGTATTTT. Encoded protein: CASLASGSTDTQYF.

J is TRBJ1-3 and V is TRBV19, with D maybe TRBD1 (6 bases). The germline CDR1 and CDR2 sequences are LNHDA and SQIVND (reference sequence). The V end lost 4 bases, the J end lost 4 bases, and 14 bases lay between the germline ends. CDR3 size: 15 residues. CDR3 sequence (DNA): TGTGCCAGTAGTACGTACAGGGAGATGGGAAACACCATATATTTT. It yields the protein CASSTYREMGNTIYF.

The sample holds many counts of this clonotype. The chain combines TRBV20-1 with TRBJ2-1, with TRBD2 matching 10 bases. V was pared by 6 bases and J by 6 bases, with 11 bases of the junction left unmatched. Germline assignment: CDR1 DFQATT and CDR2 SNEGSKA (reference sequence). The CDR3 runs 15 residues. Here the CDR3 reads CSATPPSGGTNEQFF. The CDR3 coding sequence is TGCAGTGCCACCCCCCCTAGCGGGGGTACCAATGAGCAGTTCTTC.

Ten or more counts support this clonotype. V gene TRBV3-1 combines with J gene TRBJ1-5, with a possible D match to TRBD1 (5 bases). Germline V gene sequence: CDR1 LGHDT, CDR2 YNNKEL (reference sequence). Trimming left V 5 bases short and J 7 bases short, with 15 bases between. The CDR3 has 14 residues. The CDR3: CASSSRETGQPQHF. Here the CDR3 DNA reads TGTGCCAGCAGCTCCAGGGAGACCGGCCAGCCCCAGCATTTT.